This record looks at one T cell receptor (beta chain) sequence and its context. This sample is drawn from a study of blood T cell repertoires in COVID-19. Study as a whole: Both acute and convalescent COVID-19 samples were obtained from the United States, Italy and Spain. Nucleic acid was either cDNA or gDNA, and it came from T cells, B-cell-depleted T cells, or PBMCs.

The V gene's germline CDR1 is MDHEN and CDR2 SYDVKM. V lost 9 bases to trimming and J lost 4 bases; unmatched junction nucleotides: 10. This CDR3 has 15 residues. Per the original methods: Reference gene primer amplification gave nucleated cell count estimates. Sequencing used immunoSEQ multiplex PCR; TCRdb keeps in-frame clones, though not all of them. V and J calls and clone size come straight from that table; D and trimming were deduced from the DNA. The top ten hold roughly 5% of the sample, which has around 130,000 clones, around 87% seen once. The sequencing sample was made of peripheral blood. The rearrangement uses TRBV28 and TRBJ2-2, with 8 bases identical to TRBD2. This TCR was sampled from a human donor in a cohort sampled during active COVID-19. The CDR3 reads CASSPGGPSTGELFF. The CDR3 DNA is TGTGCCAGTTCTCCGGGAGGGCCGAGCACCGGGGAGCTGTTTTTT.